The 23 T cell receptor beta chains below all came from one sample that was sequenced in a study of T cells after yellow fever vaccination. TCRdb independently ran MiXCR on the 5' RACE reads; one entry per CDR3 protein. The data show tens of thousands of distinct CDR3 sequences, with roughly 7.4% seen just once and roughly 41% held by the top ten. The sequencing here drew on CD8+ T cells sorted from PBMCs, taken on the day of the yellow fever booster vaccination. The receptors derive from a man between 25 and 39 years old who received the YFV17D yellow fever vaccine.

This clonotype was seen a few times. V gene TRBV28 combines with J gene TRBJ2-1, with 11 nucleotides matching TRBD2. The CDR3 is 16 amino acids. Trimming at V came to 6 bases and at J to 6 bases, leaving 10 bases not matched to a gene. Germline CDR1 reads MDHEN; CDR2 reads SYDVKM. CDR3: CASRPTGTSGFNEQFF. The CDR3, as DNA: TGTGCCAGCAGGCCCACCGGGACTAGCGGATTCAATGAGCAGTTCTTC. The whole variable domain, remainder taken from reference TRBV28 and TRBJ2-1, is DVKVTQSSRYLVKRTGEKVFLECVQDMDHENMFWYRQDPGLGLRLIYFSYDVKMKEKGDIPEGYSVSREKKERFSLILESASTNQTSMYLCASRPTGTSGFNEQFFGPGTRLTVL.

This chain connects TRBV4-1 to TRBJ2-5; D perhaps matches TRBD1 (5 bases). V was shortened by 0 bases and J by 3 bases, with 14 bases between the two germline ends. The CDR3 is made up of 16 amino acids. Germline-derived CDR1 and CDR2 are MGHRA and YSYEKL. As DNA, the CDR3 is TGCGCCAGCAGCCAAGATTTTCGCAGGGATGAAGAGACCCAGTACTTC. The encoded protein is CASSQDFRRDEETQYF.

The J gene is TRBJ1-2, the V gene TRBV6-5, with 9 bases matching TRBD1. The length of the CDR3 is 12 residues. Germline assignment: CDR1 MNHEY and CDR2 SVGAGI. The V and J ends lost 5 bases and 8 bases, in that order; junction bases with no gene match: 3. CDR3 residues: CASSTTGGGYTF. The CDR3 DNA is TGTGCCAGCAGTACGACAGGGGGAGGCTACACCTTC.

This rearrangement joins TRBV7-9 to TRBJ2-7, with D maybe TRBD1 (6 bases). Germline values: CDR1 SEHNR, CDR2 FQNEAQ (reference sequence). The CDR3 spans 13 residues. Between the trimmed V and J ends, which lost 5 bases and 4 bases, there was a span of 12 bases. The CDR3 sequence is CASSLDRPYEQYF. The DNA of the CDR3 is TGTGCCAGCAGCCTAGACAGGCCTTACGAGCAGTACTTC. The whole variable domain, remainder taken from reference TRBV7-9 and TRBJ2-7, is DTGVSQNPRHKITKRGQNVTFRCDPISEHNRLYWYRQTLGQGPEFLTYFQNEAQLEKSRLLSDRFSAERPKGSFSTLEIQRTEQGDSAMYLCASSLDRPYEQYFGPGTRLTVT.

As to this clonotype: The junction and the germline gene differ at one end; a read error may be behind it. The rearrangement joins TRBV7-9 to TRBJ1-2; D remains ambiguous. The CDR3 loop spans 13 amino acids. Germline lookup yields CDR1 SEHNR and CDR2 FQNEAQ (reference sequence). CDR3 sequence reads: CTSSPPRGYGYTF. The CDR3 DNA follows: TGTACCAGCAGCCCCCCTCGCGGGTATGGCTACACCTTC.

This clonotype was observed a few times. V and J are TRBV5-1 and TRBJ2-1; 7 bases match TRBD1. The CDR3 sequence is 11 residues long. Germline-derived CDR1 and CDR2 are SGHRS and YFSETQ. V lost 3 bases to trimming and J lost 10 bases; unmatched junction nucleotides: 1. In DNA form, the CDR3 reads TGCGCCAGCAGCTGGGGACAGGAGCAGTTCTTC. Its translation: CASSWGQEQFF.

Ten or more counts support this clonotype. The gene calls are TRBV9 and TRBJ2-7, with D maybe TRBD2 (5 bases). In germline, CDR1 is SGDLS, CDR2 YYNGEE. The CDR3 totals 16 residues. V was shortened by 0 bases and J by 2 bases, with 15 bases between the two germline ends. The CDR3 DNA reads TGTGCCAGCAGCGTAGGAGGGATGTTGAGTGCCTACGAGCAGTACTTC. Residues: CASSVGGMLSAYEQYF.

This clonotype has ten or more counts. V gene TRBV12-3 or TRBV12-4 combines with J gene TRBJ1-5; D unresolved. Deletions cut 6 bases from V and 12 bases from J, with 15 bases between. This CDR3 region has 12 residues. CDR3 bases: TGTGCCAGCAGCGGCCGGGCCAGTATCCAGCATTTT. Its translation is CASSGRASIQHF.

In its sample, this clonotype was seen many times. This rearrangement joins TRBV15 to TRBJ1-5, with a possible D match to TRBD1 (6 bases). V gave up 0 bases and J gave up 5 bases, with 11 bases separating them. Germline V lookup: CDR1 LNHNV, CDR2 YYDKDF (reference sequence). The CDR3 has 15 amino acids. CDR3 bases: TGTGCCACCAGCAGAGATTCGGGGGGCTATCAGCCCCAGCATTTT. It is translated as CATSRDSGGYQPQHF.

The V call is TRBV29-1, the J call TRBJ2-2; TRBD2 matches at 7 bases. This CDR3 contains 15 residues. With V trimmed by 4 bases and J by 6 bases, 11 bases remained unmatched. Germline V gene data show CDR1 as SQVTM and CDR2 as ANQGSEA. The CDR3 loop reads CSVVLAPRGAGELFF. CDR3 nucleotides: TGCAGCGTTGTACTAGCGCCCCGGGGGGCCGGGGAGCTGTTTTTT.

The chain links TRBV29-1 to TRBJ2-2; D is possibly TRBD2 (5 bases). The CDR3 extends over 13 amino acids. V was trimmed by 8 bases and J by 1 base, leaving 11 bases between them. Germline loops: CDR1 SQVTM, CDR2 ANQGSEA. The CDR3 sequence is CSSRTENTGELFF. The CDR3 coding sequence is TGCAGCTCTCGGACTGAGAACACCGGGGAGCTGTTTTTT.

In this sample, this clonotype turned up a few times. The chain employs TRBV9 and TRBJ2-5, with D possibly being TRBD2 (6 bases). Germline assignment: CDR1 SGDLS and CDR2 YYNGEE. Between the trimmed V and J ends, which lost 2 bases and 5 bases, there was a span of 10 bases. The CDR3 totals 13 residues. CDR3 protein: CASSVPSGETQYF. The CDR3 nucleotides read TGTGCCAGCAGCGTCCCGAGCGGGGAGACCCAGTACTTC.

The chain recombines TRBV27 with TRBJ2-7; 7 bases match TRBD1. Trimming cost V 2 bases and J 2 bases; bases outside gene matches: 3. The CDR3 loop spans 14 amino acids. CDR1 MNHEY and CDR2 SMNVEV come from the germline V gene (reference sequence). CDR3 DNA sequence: TGTGCCAGCAGTTTACGGACAGGTCCCTACGAGCAGTACTTC. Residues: CASSLRTGPYEQYF.

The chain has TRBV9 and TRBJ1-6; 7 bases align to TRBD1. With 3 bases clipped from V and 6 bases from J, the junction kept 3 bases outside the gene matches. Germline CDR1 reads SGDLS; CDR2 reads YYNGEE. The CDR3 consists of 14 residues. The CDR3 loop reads CASSDRDSNSPLHF. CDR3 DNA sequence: TGTGCCAGCAGCGACCGGGACAGTAATTCACCCCTCCACTTT. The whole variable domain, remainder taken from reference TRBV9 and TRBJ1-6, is DSGVTQTPKHLITATGQRVTLRCSPRSGDLSVYWYQQSLDQGLQFLIQYYNGEERAKGNILERFSAQQFPDLHSELNLSSLELGDSALYFCASSDRDSNSPLHFGNGTRLTVT.

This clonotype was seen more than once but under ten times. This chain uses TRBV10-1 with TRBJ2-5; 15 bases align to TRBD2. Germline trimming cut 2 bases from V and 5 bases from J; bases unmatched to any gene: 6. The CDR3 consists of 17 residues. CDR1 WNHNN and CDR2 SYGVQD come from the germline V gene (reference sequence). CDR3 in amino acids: CASSEGTSGRIGETQYF. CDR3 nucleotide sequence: TGCGCCAGCAGTGAGGGGACTAGCGGGAGGATAGGGGAGACCCAGTACTTC.

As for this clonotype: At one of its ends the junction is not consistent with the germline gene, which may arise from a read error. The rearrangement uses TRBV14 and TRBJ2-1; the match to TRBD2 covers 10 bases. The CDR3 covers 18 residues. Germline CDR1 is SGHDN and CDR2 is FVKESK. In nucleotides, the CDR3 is TGTGCCAGCAGCCAAGCCATAGCGGGAGGCCTCTCCTCCAATGAGCAGTTCTTC. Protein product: CASSQAIAGGLSSNEQFF.

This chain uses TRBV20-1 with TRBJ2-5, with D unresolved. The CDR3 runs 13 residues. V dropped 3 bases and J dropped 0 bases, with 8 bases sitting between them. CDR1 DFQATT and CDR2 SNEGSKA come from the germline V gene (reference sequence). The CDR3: CSASYPYQETQYF. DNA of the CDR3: TGCAGTGCTAGCTACCCGTACCAAGAGACCCAGTACTTC.

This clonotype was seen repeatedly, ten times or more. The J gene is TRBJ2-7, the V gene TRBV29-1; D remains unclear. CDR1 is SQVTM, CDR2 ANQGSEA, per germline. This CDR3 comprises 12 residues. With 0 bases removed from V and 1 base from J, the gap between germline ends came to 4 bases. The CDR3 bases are TGCAGCGTTGAAGACAGATCCTACGAGCAGTACTTC. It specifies CSVEDRSYEQYF.

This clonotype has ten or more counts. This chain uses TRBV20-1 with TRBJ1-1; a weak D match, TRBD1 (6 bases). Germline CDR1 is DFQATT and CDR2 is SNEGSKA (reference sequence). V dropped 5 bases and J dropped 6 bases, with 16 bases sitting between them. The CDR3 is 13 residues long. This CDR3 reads CSAGGGGLPEAFF. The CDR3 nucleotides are TGCAGTGCTGGCGGGGGGGGCCTGCCTGAAGCTTTCTTT.

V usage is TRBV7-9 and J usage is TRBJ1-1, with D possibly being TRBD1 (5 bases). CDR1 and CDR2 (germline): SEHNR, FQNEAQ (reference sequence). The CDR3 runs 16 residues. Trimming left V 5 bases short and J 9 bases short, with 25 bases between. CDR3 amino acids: CASSLWFRDANEQAFF. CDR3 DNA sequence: TGTGCCAGCAGCCTATGGTTCCGGGACGCCAACGAACAAGCTTTCTTT.

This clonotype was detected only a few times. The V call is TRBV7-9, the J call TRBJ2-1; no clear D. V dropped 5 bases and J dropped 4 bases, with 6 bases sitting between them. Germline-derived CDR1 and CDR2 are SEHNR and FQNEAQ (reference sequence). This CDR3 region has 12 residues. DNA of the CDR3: TGTGCCAGCAGCCTGCATTACAATGAGCAGTTCTTC. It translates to CASSLHYNEQFF.

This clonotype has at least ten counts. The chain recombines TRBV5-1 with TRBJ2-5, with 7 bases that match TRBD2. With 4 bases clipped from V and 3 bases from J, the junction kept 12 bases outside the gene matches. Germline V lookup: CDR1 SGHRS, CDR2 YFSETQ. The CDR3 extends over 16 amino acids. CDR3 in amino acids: CASSPIPLAREETQYF. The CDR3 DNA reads TGCGCCAGCAGCCCGATCCCACTAGCGAGGGAAGAGACCCAGTACTTC. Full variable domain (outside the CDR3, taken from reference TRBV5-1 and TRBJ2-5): KAGVTQTPRYLIKTRGQQVTLSCSPISGHRSVSWYQQTPGQGLQFLFEYFSETQRNKGNFPGRFSGRQFSNSRSEMNVSTLELGDSALYLCASSPIPLAREETQYFGPGTRLLVL.

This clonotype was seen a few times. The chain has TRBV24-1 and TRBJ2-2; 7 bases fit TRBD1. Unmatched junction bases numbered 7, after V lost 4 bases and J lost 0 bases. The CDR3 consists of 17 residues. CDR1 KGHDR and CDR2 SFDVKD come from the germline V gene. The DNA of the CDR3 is TGTGCCACCAGTGAACCAAACAGGGGAGCGAACACCGGGGAGCTGTTTTTT. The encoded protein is CATSEPNRGANTGELFF.